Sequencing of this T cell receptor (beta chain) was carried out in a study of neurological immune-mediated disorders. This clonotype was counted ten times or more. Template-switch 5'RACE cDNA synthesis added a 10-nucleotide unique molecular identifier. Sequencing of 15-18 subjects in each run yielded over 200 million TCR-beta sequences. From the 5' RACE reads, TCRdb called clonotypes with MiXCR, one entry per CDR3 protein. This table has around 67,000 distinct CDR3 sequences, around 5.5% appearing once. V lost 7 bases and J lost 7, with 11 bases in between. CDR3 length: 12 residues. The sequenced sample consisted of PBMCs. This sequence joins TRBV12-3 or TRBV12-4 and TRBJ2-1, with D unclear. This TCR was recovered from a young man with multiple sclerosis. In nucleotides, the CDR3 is TGTGCCAGCAATAACCAGATAAATGAGCAGTTCTTC. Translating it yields CASNNQINEQFF.